This TCR beta chain was captured by sequencing in a study of blood T cell repertoires in COVID-19. Sequencing was performed with immunoSEQ multiplex PCR; in TCRdb, only in-frame clones are kept and a portion is missing. The table records 90,000 to 100,000 clones, approximately 82% of them present only once. Trimming took off 8 bases at V and 0 bases at J, with 16 bases between the two ends. Germline lookup yields CDR1 KGHSH and CDR2 LQKENI. The CDR3 length is 15 residues. The V call is TRBV18, the J call TRBJ1-1, with D possibly matching TRBD1 (5 bases). The TCR originated in a man between 60 and 75 years old with acute or convalescent COVID-19. The specimen sequenced was peripheral blood. CDR3 residues: CASPAAQGMNTEAFF. DNA for the CDR3: TGTGCCAGCCCGGCGGCGCAGGGAATGAACACTGAAGCTTTCTTT.